These 6 T cell receptor beta chains came from one sample sequenced in a study of cytomegalovirus exposure and HLA in healthy donors. PCR employed 60 Vbeta and 13 Jbeta primers. Profiled with immunoSEQ multiplex PCR; TCRdb holds only in-frame clones, not every one. Found here are tens of thousands of clones, 65% to 85% of them singletons; the top ten hold 2.5% to 3%. The sequenced sample was PBMCs. These receptors were collected from a man aged 30 to 39 in good health and CMV-seronegative.

The chain has TRBV7-8 and TRBJ2-7, with D possibly being TRBD2 (6 bases). Looked up from germline, CDR1 is SGHVS and CDR2 is FQNEAQ. The length of the CDR3 is 13 residues. The ends were cut back, 1 base at V and 4 bases at J, with 8 bases in the middle. CDR3 sequence reads: CASSLVEGYEQYF. CDR3 bases: TGTGCCAGCAGCTTAGTGGAGGGTTACGAGCAGTACTTC.

J is TRBJ1-5 and V is TRBV19, with D possibly being TRBD1 (5 bases). Germline CDR1 is LNHDA and CDR2 is SQIVND (reference sequence). The CDR3 totals 18 residues. Trimming stripped 4 bases from V and 4 bases from J, with 23 bases between. CDR3 DNA sequence: TGTGCCAGTAGTACGCCCATATTGGGGCGCGTTCGAAATCAGCCCCAGCATTTT. Translated, it gives CASSTPILGRVRNQPQHF. The variable domain in full, completed from reference TRBV19 and TRBJ1-5, reads DGGITQSPKYLFRKEGQNVTLSCEQNLNHDAMYWYRQDPGQGLRLIYYSQIVNDFQKGDIAEGYSVSREKKESFPLTVTSAQKNPTAFYLCASSTPILGRVRNQPQHFGDGTRLSIL.

This clone has only a few counts. The chain has TRBV5-1 and TRBJ1-1; tentative D call: TRBD1 (5 bases). The CDR3 spans 14 residues. The V end lost 1 base, the J end lost 1 base, and 8 bases lay between the germline ends. The germline gives CDR1 SGHRS, CDR2 YFSETQ. In nucleotides, the CDR3 is TGCGCCAGCAGCTTGACTCAGGGGAACACTGAAGCTTTCTTT. Protein sequence: CASSLTQGNTEAFF.

The chain uses TRBV7-6 and TRBJ2-3; 7 positions match TRBD2. The CDR3 has 16 amino acids. J gave up 2 bases and V 2 bases, and 7 bases lay outside the gene matches. From germline, CDR1 is SGHVS and CDR2 FNYEAQ. CDR3 coding DNA: TGTGCCAGCAGCTTAAGGGCTAGCGGTCTCACAGATACGCAGTATTTT. Protein: CASSLRASGLTDTQYF.

V and J are TRBV10-3 and TRBJ1-6, with 10 bases aligning to TRBD1. CDR1 ENHRY and CDR2 SYGVKD come from the germline V gene. The CDR3 is 16 amino acids. The V segment lost 6 bases and the J segment 2 bases; nucleotides outside the gene matches: 4. The DNA of the CDR3 is TGTGCCATCAGCCGGGACAGGGGAACCTATAATTCACCCCTCCACTTT. Amino acids: CAISRDRGTYNSPLHF.

The rearrangement uses TRBV25-1 and TRBJ1-2; TRBD1 matches at 8 bases. Unmatched junction bases numbered 10, after V lost 6 bases and J lost 7 bases. The CDR3 sequence is 14 residues long. Per germline, CDR1 MGHDK and CDR2 SYGVNS. The CDR3 bases are TGTGCCAGCAGAGCCGTAGGGCAGGGGGCTGGCTACACCTTC. It yields the protein CASRAVGQGAGYTF.